A selection of T cell receptor beta chains follows, all from one sample in a study of shared clonotypes between healthy human individuals. Profiled with immunoSEQ multiplex PCR; TCRdb holds only in-frame clones, not every one. The sample consists of 1.4 million or so clones, approximately 98.5% of them appearing once. The sample comprised naive CD4+ T cells sorted from blood. The receptors derive from a man between 25 and 39 years old in good health. Both conserved end residues are part of each CDR3. Each record gives: clone size, D gene, J gene, V gene, CDR3 DNA, CDR3 protein. A D gene is named only where the DNA matches it firmly. Rows may omit the clone size; those that give it use once, few, many or a size class.

size: -
D: -
J: TRBJ2-7
V: TRBV9
DNA: TGTGCCAGCAGCGTAGGTAGCGGGCAGGGGGTGAGCGAGCAGTACTTC
CDR3: CASSVGSGQGVSEQYF

size: -
D: -
J: TRBJ1-2
V: TRBV6-1
DNA: TGTGCCAGCAGTCAACAGGGATATGGCTACACCTTC
CDR3: CASSQQGYGYTF

size: once
D: -
J: TRBJ2-3
V: TRBV4-3
DNA: TGCGCCAGCAGCCAAGGACTAGGGGTCCGGAACACAGATACGCAGTATTTT
CDR3: CASSQGLGVRNTDTQYF

size: -
D: TRBD1
J: TRBJ2-5
V: TRBV7-9
DNA: TGTGCCAGCAGCCCTGGACAGGGACAAGAGACCCAGTACTTC
CDR3: CASSPGQGQETQYF

size: -
D: -
J: TRBJ2-5
V: TRBV5-1
DNA: TGCGCCAGCACAGGGTACAAAGAGACCCAGTACTTC
CDR3: CASTGYKETQYF

size: -
D: TRBD1
J: TRBJ1-5
V: TRBV25-1
DNA: TGTGCCAGCAGTGACTTTTCCCAGGGGGTAGATCAGCCCCAGCATTTT
CDR3: CASSDFSQGVDQPQHF

size: -
D: -
J: TRBJ2-7
V: TRBV19
DNA: TGTGCCAGTAGTGACGTGTTTAGCTCCTACGAGCAGTACTTC
CDR3: CASSDVFSSYEQYF

size: -
D: -
J: TRBJ1-2
V: TRBV20-1
DNA: TGCAGTGCTTCAGCGGGAGATGGCTACACCTTC
CDR3: CSASAGDGYTF

size: -
D: -
J: TRBJ2-1
V: TRBV14
DNA: TGTGCCAGCAGCCATAGCGGAAGCTCCTACAATGAGCAGTTCTTC
CDR3: CASSHSGSSYNEQFF

size: -
D: -
J: TRBJ1-2
V: TRBV7-2
DNA: TGTGCCAGCACGGTGGGGGCTGGCTACACCTTC
CDR3: CASTVGAGYTF

size: -
D: -
J: TRBJ1-4
V: TRBV7-2
DNA: TGTGCCAGCAGCTTAGGGGGGAACGTTCCACTGTTTTTT
CDR3: CASSLGGNVPLFF

size: -
D: -
J: TRBJ2-1
V: TRBV10-1
DNA: TGCGCCAGCAGTGGGGGCAGGGGTTGGCTCTCCCAAAGCTCCTACAATGAGCAGTTCTTC
CDR3: CASSGGRGWLSQSSYNEQFF

size: -
D: -
J: TRBJ2-3
V: TRBV25-1
DNA: TGTGCCAGCAGTGAACTAGGGCATCAAGGGGGAAGCACAGATACGCAGTATTTT
CDR3: CASSELGHQGGSTDTQYF

size: -
D: -
J: TRBJ1-5
V: TRBV7-9
DNA: TGTGCCAGCAGCCAATACGGCAATCAGCCCCAGCATTTT
CDR3: CASSQYGNQPQHF

size: -
D: -
J: TRBJ2-7
V: TRBV5-5
DNA: TGTGCCAGCAGCTTTTCAGGGAGTTACTACGAGCAGTACTTC
CDR3: CASSFSGSYYEQYF

size: -
D: -
J: TRBJ2-1
V: TRBV5-1
DNA: TGCGCCAGCAGCCTGGGGAACGGACCTACAAGAGAGCAGTTCTTC
CDR3: CASSLGNGPTREQFF

size: -
D: -
J: TRBJ2-1
V: TRBV5-1
DNA: TGCGCCAGCAGCTTGGCCCCGAACAATGAGCAGTTCTTC
CDR3: CASSLAPNNEQFF

size: -
D: -
J: TRBJ2-7
V: TRBV6-5
DNA: TGTGCCAGCACTCAGGCGGGACAGCATTCCTACGAGCAGTACTTC
CDR3: CASTQAGQHSYEQYF

size: -
D: TRBD1
J: TRBJ1-1
V: TRBV6-1
DNA: TGTGCCAGCAGTGCCTACAGGGGGAACACTGAAGCTTTCTTT
CDR3: CASSAYRGNTEAFF

size: few
D: TRBD1
J: TRBJ2-5
V: TRBV19
DNA: TGTGCCAGTAGTACAACAGGGGAAGAGACCCAGTACTTC
CDR3: CASSTTGEETQYF

size: -
D: -
J: TRBJ2-3
V: TRBV13
DNA: TGTGCCAGCAGCCTGACTAGCACAGATACGCAGTATTTT
CDR3: CASSLTSTDTQYF

size: -
D: -
J: TRBJ1-4
V: TRBV7-6
DNA: TGTGCCAGCAGCTTAGCGGGGGCAGGGCCTAATGAAAAACTGTTTTTT
CDR3: CASSLAGAGPNEKLFF

size: -
D: -
J: TRBJ1-5
V: TRBV2
DNA: TGTGCCAGCAGCCCCTTAGGGCCTGATCAGCCCCAGCATTTT
CDR3: CASSPLGPDQPQHF

size: -
D: TRBD2
J: TRBJ2-7
V: TRBV5-1
DNA: TGCGCCAGCAGTCGAGCGGGAGTAAAGGACGAGCAGTACTTC
CDR3: CASSRAGVKDEQYF

size: -
D: TRBD1
J: TRBJ2-7
V: TRBV10-3
DNA: TGTGCCGGTGGACAGGGGACCTACGAGCAGTACTTC
CDR3: CAGGQGTYEQYF

size: -
D: TRBD2
J: TRBJ2-3
V: TRBV7-2
DNA: TGTGCCAGCAGCTTAGTAGGACTAGCGAGTAGCACAGATACGCAGTATTTT
CDR3: CASSLVGLASSTDTQYF

size: -
D: TRBD1
J: TRBJ2-7
V: TRBV7-6
DNA: TGTGCCAGCAGCACCGGGACAGGGTTCTCTGAATCCTACGAGCAGTACTTC
CDR3: CASSTGTGFSESYEQYF

size: -
D: -
J: TRBJ1-1
V: TRBV7-9
DNA: TGTGCCAGCAGCTTAGAAGGGGGGGCTGCTGAAGCTTTCTTT
CDR3: CASSLEGGAAEAFF